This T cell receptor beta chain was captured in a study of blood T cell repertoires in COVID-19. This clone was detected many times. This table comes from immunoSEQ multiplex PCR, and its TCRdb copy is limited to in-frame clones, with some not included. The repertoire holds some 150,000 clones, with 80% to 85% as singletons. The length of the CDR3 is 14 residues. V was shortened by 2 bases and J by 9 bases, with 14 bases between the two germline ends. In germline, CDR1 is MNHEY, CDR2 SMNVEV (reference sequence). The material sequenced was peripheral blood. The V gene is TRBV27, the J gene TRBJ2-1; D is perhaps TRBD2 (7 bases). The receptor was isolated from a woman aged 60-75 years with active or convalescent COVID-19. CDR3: CASSLPRGAGEQFF. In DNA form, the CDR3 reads TGTGCCAGCAGTTTACCTCGGGGGGCCGGTGAGCAGTTCTTC.